This TCR beta chain was retrieved from a study of T cell responses to AZD1222 COVID-19 vaccine. Generated by immunoSEQ multiplex PCR, the TCRdb table keeps only in-frame clones and is missing some. The table has some 97,000 clones, about 87% seen once. The count of this clone is one. The sample was peripheral blood, taken on day 0 of MenACWY control vaccination. The sequence came from an adult in good health.

In DNA form, the CDR3 reads TGTGCCAGCAGCTTAGTGTGGATAGAAGGCCAGCTCGGGGGGGATGAGCAGTTCTTC. Residues: CASSLVWIEGQLGGDEQFF. The chain uses TRBV7-6 and TRBJ2-1; 8 bases agree with TRBD2. Germline V gene lookup returns CDR1 SGHVS and CDR2 FNYEAQ. V was pared by 1 base and J by 8 bases, with 19 bases of the junction left unmatched. The CDR3 loop spans 19 amino acids.